This T cell receptor beta chain was sequenced during a study of graft-versus-host responses after intestinal transplantation. Across the study: Recipients uniformly received anti-thymocyte globulin induction, followed by tacrolimus and steroids for around 3 years. Study observations and caveats: Detection of GvH clones occurred in recipient marrow, and some had their first appearance in ileum or blood. Allograft clonal ratios (graft-versus-host to host-versus-graft) were high in patients who had graft-donor T cell macrochimerism.

TCRdb keeps only in-frame clones here, not all; method: immunoSEQ multiplex PCR. The sample lists roughly 27,000 clones, around four fifths occurring once. To note about this clone: The antigen is not known.

Sequenced material: PBMCs, taken 28 days after intestinal transplant. This receptor was taken from a human patient who received an intestinal transplant, so some T cells may come from the graft donor.

CDR3 DNA sequence: TGTGCCAGCAGTGAATTCGTAGGGGGCGGTGGAAACACCATATATTTT. Protein sequence: CASSEFVGGGGNTIYF. The rearrangement joins TRBV6-1 to TRBJ1-3; 7 bases are a match to TRBD1. The germline gives CDR1 MNHNS, CDR2 SASEGT. The CDR3 is made up of 16 amino acids. The V and J ends lost 2 bases and 3 bases, in that order; junction bases with no gene match: 7.